This T cell receptor (beta chain) derives from a study of OX40 agonist ivuxolimab in advanced cancers. Notes on the study in general: Normalized expansion of T-cell clones was also low for some nonresponders.

CDR3 size: 14 residues. Germline CDR1 SGHNT, CDR2 YENEEA. Losses at the gene ends were 2 bases for V and 5 bases for J; bases not matched to a gene: 3. Of note for this clone: Its cognate antigen is unknown.

Produced via immunoSEQ multiplex PCR; TCRdb's table is partial and in-frame only. The sample lists under 15,000 clones, around 73% occurring once. V usage is TRBV11-3 and J usage is TRBJ2-1, with TRBD1 matching 7 bases. The starting material was CD4+ or CD8+ T cells sorted from blood, obtained in a trial of the OX40 agonist ivuxolimab. The TCR comes from an adult with an advanced solid tumor such as melanoma, head and neck, liver or kidney cancer. The CDR3 sequence is CASSLTGANNEQFF. DNA of the CDR3: TGTGCCAGCAGCTTAACAGGGGCCAACAATGAGCAGTTCTTC.